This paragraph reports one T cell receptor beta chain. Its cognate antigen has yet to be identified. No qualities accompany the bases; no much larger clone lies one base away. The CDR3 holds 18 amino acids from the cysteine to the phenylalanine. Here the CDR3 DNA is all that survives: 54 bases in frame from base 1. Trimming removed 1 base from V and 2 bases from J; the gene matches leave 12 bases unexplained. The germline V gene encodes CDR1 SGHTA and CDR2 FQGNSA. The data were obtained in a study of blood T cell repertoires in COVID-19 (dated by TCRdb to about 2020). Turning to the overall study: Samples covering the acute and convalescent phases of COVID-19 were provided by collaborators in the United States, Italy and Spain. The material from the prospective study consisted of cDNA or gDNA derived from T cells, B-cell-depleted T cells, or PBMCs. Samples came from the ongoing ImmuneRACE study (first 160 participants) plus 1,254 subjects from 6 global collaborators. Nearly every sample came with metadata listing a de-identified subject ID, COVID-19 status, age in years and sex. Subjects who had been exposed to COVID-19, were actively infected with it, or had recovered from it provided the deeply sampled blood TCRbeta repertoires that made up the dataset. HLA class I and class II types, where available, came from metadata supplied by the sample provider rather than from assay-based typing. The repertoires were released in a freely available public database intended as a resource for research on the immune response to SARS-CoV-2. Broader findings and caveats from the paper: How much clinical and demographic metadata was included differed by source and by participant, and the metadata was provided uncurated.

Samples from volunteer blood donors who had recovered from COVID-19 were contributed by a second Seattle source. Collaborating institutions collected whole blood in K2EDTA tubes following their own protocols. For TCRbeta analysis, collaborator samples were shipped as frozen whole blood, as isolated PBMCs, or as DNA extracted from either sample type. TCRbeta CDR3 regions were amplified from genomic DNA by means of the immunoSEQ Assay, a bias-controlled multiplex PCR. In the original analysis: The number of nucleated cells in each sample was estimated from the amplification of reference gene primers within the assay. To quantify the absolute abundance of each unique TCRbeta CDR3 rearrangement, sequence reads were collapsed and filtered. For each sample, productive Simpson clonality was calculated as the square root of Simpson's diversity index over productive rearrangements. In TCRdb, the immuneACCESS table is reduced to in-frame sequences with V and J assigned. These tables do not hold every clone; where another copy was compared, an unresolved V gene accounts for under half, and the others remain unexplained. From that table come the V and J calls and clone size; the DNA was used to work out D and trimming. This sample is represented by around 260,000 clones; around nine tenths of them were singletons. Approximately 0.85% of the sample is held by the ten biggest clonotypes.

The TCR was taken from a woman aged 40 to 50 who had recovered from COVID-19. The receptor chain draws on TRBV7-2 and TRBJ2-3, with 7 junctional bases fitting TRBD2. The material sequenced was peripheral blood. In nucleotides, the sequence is TGTGCCAGCAGCTTAGATACCGGCGGGAGAGGGGACACAGATACGCAGTATTTT. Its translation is CASSLDTGGRGDTDTQYF.